This T cell receptor beta chain stems from a study of blood T cells in healthy people across ages. Study-wide background: Per every two T cells, about one barcoded beta molecule was captured by template switching. General study points: Higher diversity, along with more naive CD4+ cells, distinguished long-lived donors from aged donors.

This clonotype was recorded a few times. Antigen: not known. CDR3 length: 16 residues. The germline CDR1 and CDR2 sequences are SGHTA and FQGNSA. V trimming: 4 bases; J trimming: 7 bases; junction bases outside the gene matches: 7. A J-beta primer mix and a sample-barcoded 5' primer were used in a second PCR of roughly 7 to 12 cycles. Each cDNA molecule carried a tag from a template-switch adaptor that contained 12 random nucleotides. CDR3-containing paired-end reads numbered at least 2.5 million in each sample. TCRdb passed the 5' RACE reads through MiXCR, listing each CDR3 protein once. The sample records 780,000 or so distinct CDR3 sequences, approximately 60% being singletons.

Sequencing was performed on blood. The receptor comes from a man in his forties in good health. V and J are TRBV7-2 and TRBJ2-7; 16 bases are shared with TRBD2. The CDR3 coding sequence is TGTGCCAGCAGCTCGGGACTAGCGGGAGGGCCGAGGGAGCAGTACTTC. Its protein product is CASSSGLAGGPREQYF.